The entry below describes one T cell receptor beta chain. CDR3 length: 14 residues. Germline loops: CDR1 SGHTA, CDR2 FQGNSA. With V trimmed by 4 bases and J by 10 bases, 6 bases remained unmatched. Clones were read by immunoSEQ multiplex PCR, and TCRdb kept only the in-frame ones, dropping some. The sample records 2 million to 2.5 million clones, 90% to 96% being singletons. This sample stems from a study of shared clonotypes between healthy human individuals. The J gene is TRBJ1-6, the V gene TRBV7-2; TRBD1 aligns across 8 bases. Specimen: naive CD4+ T cells sorted from blood. Regarding subset: CD45RA+ positively selected. The receptor was isolated from a man aged 18 to 35 in good health. The CDR3 nucleotides read TGTGCCAGCAGCTCACTGACAGGGGTATCACCCCTCCACTTT. This codes for CASSSLTGVSPLHF. Together with reference TRBV7-2 and TRBJ1-6, the CDR3 gives the full variable domain: GAGVSQSPSNKVTEKGKDVELRCDPISGHTALYWYRQSLGQGLEFLIYFQGNSAPDKSGLPSDRFSAERTGGSVSTLTIQRTQQEDSAVYLCASSSLTGVSPLHFGNGTRLTVT.